Each of the 27 T cell receptor beta chains below was sequenced from the same sample in a study of T cell changes during pregnancy in multiple sclerosis. Only in-frame clones appear in the TCRdb table, and some are missing; sequencing was by immunoSEQ multiplex PCR. The sample lists roughly 45,000 clones; 90% to 95% were seen once. This specimen consisted of CD8+ T cells from peripheral blood mononuclear cells, obtained after pregnancy. The receptors stem from a female donor with multiple sclerosis, enrolled in a pregnancy study.

This chain links TRBV9 with TRBJ2-1; 12 positions match TRBD2. The germline gives CDR1 SGDLS, CDR2 YYNGEE. V shed 4 bases and J 5 bases; nucleotides not matched to a gene: 10. CDR3 length: 17 amino acids. This CDR3 is CASSPSSSGGGNNEQFF. The CDR3 DNA reads as TGTGCCAGCAGCCCTAGTTCTAGCGGGGGGGGTAACAATGAGCAGTTCTTC. The full variable domain, in which reference TRBV9 and TRBJ2-1 provide the parts outside the CDR3, is DSGVTQTPKHLITATGQRVTLRCSPRSGDLSVYWYQQSLDQGLQFLIQYYNGEERAKGNILERFSAQQFPDLHSELNLSSLELGDSALYFCASSPSSSGGGNNEQFFGPGTRLTVL.

The chain has TRBV30 and TRBJ2-5; TRBD2 matches 7 bases. The CDR3 contains 15 residues. CDR1 is GTSNPN, CDR2 SVGIG, per germline (reference sequence). V trimming: 3 bases; J trimming: 2 bases; junction bases outside the gene matches: 9. CDR3 residues: CAWRSGASGQETQYF. CDR3 in DNA: TGTGCCTGGAGGTCTGGAGCTAGCGGACAAGAGACCCAGTACTTC.

This clone was observed a few times. CDR3 nucleotide sequence: TGTGCCAGCAGTTTATCATCCGGGGTCGGGAACACTGAAGCTTTCTTT. Protein product: CASSLSSGVGNTEAFF. This rearrangement joins TRBV27 to TRBJ1-1; D unclear. The CDR3 spans 16 residues. V gave up 0 bases and J gave up 1 base, with 12 bases separating them. Germline CDR1 is MNHEY and CDR2 is SMNVEV (reference sequence).

This clone was counted a single time. The gene calls are TRBV7-3 and TRBJ2-7, with 7 bases that match TRBD1. The germline V gene has CDR1 SGHTA and CDR2 FQGTGA. CDR3 size: 14 residues. The V segment lost 5 bases and the J segment 2 bases; nucleotides outside the gene matches: 6. The CDR3 DNA reads as TGTGCCAGCAGCGTCGGACAGGAGCCCTACGAGCAGTACTTC. Translating gives CASSVGQEPYEQYF.

V and J are TRBV4-1 and TRBJ2-1, with D possibly matching TRBD2 (7 bases). V lost 7 bases to trimming and J lost 8 bases, with 21 bases between them. Germline values: CDR1 MGHRA, CDR2 YSYEKL. CDR3 length: 15 residues. This chain's CDR3 is CASNLFSGGLDEQFF. The DNA for the CDR3 is TGCGCCAGCAACCTCTTTTCGGGGGGCCTAGATGAGCAGTTCTTC.

V usage is TRBV20-1 and J usage is TRBJ1-2; D is undetermined. The V gene lost 3 bases and the J gene lost 8 bases, with 10 bases spanning the gap. Looked up from germline, CDR1 is DFQATT and CDR2 is SNEGSKA (reference sequence). CDR3 length: 11 residues. The CDR3 region is CSARAPEGYTF. CDR3 sequence (DNA): TGCAGTGCTAGGGCCCCGGAGGGCTACACCTTC.

This rearrangement joins TRBV6-5 to TRBJ2-7; D is ambiguous. Germline V gene sequence: CDR1 MNHEY, CDR2 SVGAGI. V was cut by 2 bases and J by 2 bases, with 7 bases left in between. The CDR3 has 13 residues. CDR3 in amino acids: CASSYGRTYEQYF. Written as DNA, the CDR3 is TGTGCCAGCAGTTACGGCAGGACCTACGAGCAGTACTTC.

The genes are TRBV6-1 and TRBJ2-3; 8 bases line up with TRBD1. The J segment lost 5 bases and the V segment lost 7 bases, leaving 2 bases of the junction unmatched. This CDR3 is built from 12 residues. The germline V gene has CDR1 MNHNS and CDR2 SASEGT. CDR3 residues: CASKQGVDTQYF. The DNA for the CDR3 is TGTGCCAGCAAACAGGGGGTAGATACGCAGTATTTT.

The chain employs TRBV28 and TRBJ2-7, with TRBD2 identical over 8 bases. Germline CDR1 MDHEN, CDR2 SYDVKM. V trimming: 2 bases; J trimming: 0 bases; junction bases outside the gene matches: 9. The CDR3 consists of 17 residues. The CDR3 sequence is CASSLPATSGGSYEQYF. The CDR3 nucleotides are TGTGCCAGCAGTTTACCCGCTACTAGCGGAGGCTCCTACGAGCAGTACTTC.

The chain has TRBV28 and TRBJ1-1, with D uncertain. Trimming shortened V by 5 bases and J by 1 base, and 11 bases separated the two germline ends. The CDR3 consists of 14 residues. Germline CDR1 MDHEN, CDR2 SYDVKM. The DNA of the CDR3 is TGTGCCAGCAGTCCTATGATCGGGAACACTGAAGCTTTCTTT. It is translated as CASSPMIGNTEAFF. Full variable domain (outside the CDR3, taken from reference TRBV28 and TRBJ1-1): DVKVTQSSRYLVKRTGEKVFLECVQDMDHENMFWYRQDPGLGLRLIYFSYDVKMKEKGDIPEGYSVSREKKERFSLILESASTNQTSMYLCASSPMIGNTEAFFGQGTRLTVV.

This clone has just one count. CDR3 amino acids: CAISERGDIREWSYEQYF. CDR3 DNA sequence: TGTGCCATCAGTGAGAGGGGTGATATACGGGAGTGGTCCTACGAGCAGTACTTC. The V call is TRBV10-3, the J call TRBJ2-7; a weak D match, TRBD2 (6 bases). The CDR3 spans 18 residues. Trimming removed 2 bases at V and 1 base at J, with 21 bases between. Germline-derived CDR1 and CDR2 are ENHRY and SYGVKD.

The genes are TRBV25-1 and TRBJ2-1; 7 nucleotides agree with TRBD1. The ends lost 0 bases at V and 7 bases at J; junction bases unmatched: 9. The CDR3 contains 16 residues. CDR1 and CDR2 from the germline V gene are MGHDK and SYGVNS. In DNA form, the CDR3 reads TGTGCCAGCAGTGAATATGAGAACAGGGGAACGAATGAGCAGTTCTTC. Translated: CASSEYENRGTNEQFF.

Points on this clone: Other DNA sequences in this sample translate to the same CDR3. The J gene is TRBJ1-5, the V gene TRBV28; D not resolved. V lost 5 bases and J 2 bases, leaving 7 bases between the germline ends. The germline V gene has CDR1 MDHEN and CDR2 SYDVKM. The CDR3 covers 13 residues. CDR3 in amino acids: CASSETGNQPQHF. Here the CDR3 DNA reads TGTGCCAGCAGTGAAACTGGCAATCAGCCCCAGCATTTT.

The chain is built from TRBV7-7 and TRBJ1-3; D gene unclear. Germline V gene lookup returns CDR1 SSHAT and CDR2 FNYEAQ (reference sequence). The CDR3 is 13 amino acids. Trimming took off 2 bases at V and 8 bases at J, with 10 bases between the two ends. The CDR3 region has the DNA TGTGCCAGCAGCTTATTTTCCGGGGACACCATATATTTT. It specifies CASSLFSGDTIYF.

The chain employs TRBV7-9 and TRBJ2-7; TRBD1 aligns across 11 bases. The germline gives CDR1 SEHNR, CDR2 FQNEAQ (reference sequence). The ends lost 2 bases at V and 4 bases at J; junction bases unmatched: 4. The CDR3 runs to 15 residues. The CDR3 DNA is TGTGCCAGCAGCTTACCCGGACAGGGGGCGTACGAGCAGTACTTC. Encoded protein: CASSLPGQGAYEQYF.

V usage is TRBV27 and J usage is TRBJ2-3, with a weak D call TRBD1 (7 bases). The CDR3 length is 15 residues. V lost 3 bases and J 2 bases, leaving 12 bases between the germline ends. Germline V gene sequence: CDR1 MNHEY, CDR2 SMNVEV (reference sequence). The CDR3 protein is CASSLEGANTDTQYF. CDR3 nucleotide sequence: TGTGCCAGCAGTTTGGAGGGGGCCAACACAGATACGCAGTATTTT.

V gene TRBV28 combines with J gene TRBJ2-7; 11 bases agree with TRBD1. V lost 6 bases to trimming and J lost 4 bases; unmatched junction nucleotides: 5. Per the germline V gene, CDR1 is MDHEN and CDR2 is SYDVKM. This CDR3 is 14 amino acids long. The CDR3 protein is CASSPGTGGYEQYF. The CDR3 DNA sequence: TGTGCCAGCAGCCCGGGGACAGGGGGTTACGAGCAGTACTTC.

CDR3 DNA: TGTGCCAGCAGCTATGACAAATTTCTTAACACCGGGGAGCTGTTTTTT. Its translation: CASSYDKFLNTGELFF. The rearrangement joins TRBV5-5 to TRBJ2-2; D gene unclear. V lost 3 bases, J lost 2 bases, and 14 bases lay in between. There are 16 residues in the CDR3. The V gene's germline CDR1 is SGHKS and CDR2 YYEKEE (reference sequence).

This clone appeared once. The rearrangement links TRBV14 to TRBJ2-1; D call uncertain. V was trimmed by 2 bases and J by 6 bases, leaving 11 bases between them. The CDR3 runs 14 residues. Germline assignment: CDR1 SGHDN and CDR2 FVKESK. The CDR3 DNA reads as TGTGCCAGCAGCCAATTAAGAGGCGGCAATGAGCAGTTCTTC. This encodes CASSQLRGGNEQFF.

The rearrangement uses TRBV2 and TRBJ2-7; D is perhaps TRBD1 (7 bases). Germline loops: CDR1 SNHLY, CDR2 FYNNEI. This CDR3 has 14 residues. Trimming left V 2 bases short and J 6 bases short, with 14 bases between. The chain's CDR3 is CASSEQGDWSEQYF. CDR3 bases: TGTGCCAGCAGTGAACAGGGGGACTGGAGCGAGCAGTACTTC.

The chain links TRBV28 to TRBJ2-7, with D possibly matching TRBD1 (6 bases). Between the trimmed V and J ends, which lost 3 bases and 1 base, there was a span of 13 bases. CDR1 and CDR2 from the germline V gene are MDHEN and SYDVKM. There are 15 residues in the CDR3. The CDR3 nucleotides are TGTGCCAGCAGTTTGGGACAAGGACAATCCTACGAGCAGTACTTC. Amino acids: CASSLGQGQSYEQYF.

The rearrangement links TRBV9 to TRBJ2-1, with 9 bases aligning to TRBD1. CDR3 length: 17 amino acids. Trimming took 3 bases from V and 7 from J; bases not matched to a gene: 14. Germline V gene lookup returns CDR1 SGDLS and CDR2 YYNGEE. The CDR3: CASSALPPGTGINEQFF. CDR3 in DNA: TGTGCCAGCAGCGCCCTCCCCCCCGGGACAGGGATAAATGAGCAGTTCTTC.

The rearrangement uses TRBV15 and TRBJ2-1; possibly TRBD2 for D (6 bases). The CDR3 sequence is 16 residues long. CDR1 and CDR2 (germline): LNHNV, YYDKDF (reference sequence). V was trimmed by 3 bases and J by 2 bases, leaving 14 bases between them. This CDR3 is CATSRTGTGPYNEQFF. The CDR3 nucleotides read TGTGCCACCAGCAGGACCGGGACTGGGCCCTACAATGAGCAGTTCTTC.

The genes are TRBV2 and TRBJ2-2, with D hard to call. The length of the CDR3 is 12 residues. Germline assignment: CDR1 SNHLY and CDR2 FYNNEI. CDR3 residues: CARRSLTGELFF. The CDR3 bases are TGTGCTAGGCGGTCGCTCACCGGGGAGCTGTTTTTT.

The chain employs TRBV6-1 and TRBJ2-1; 16 bases fit TRBD2. The CDR3 spans 15 residues. Germline values: CDR1 MNHNS, CDR2 SASEGT. The CDR3 loop is CAGTSGGVFSDEQFF. DNA of the CDR3: TGTGCAGGGACTAGCGGGGGGGTATTCTCCGATGAGCAGTTCTTC.

The V and J genes are TRBV12-5 and TRBJ2-1, with TRBD1 matching over 9 bases. V dropped 5 bases and J dropped 2; count of bases not matched to a gene: 4. The CDR3 is made up of 15 amino acids. Germline values: CDR1 LGHNT, CDR2 FRNRAP. This CDR3 is CASGTTGGAYNEQFF. The CDR3 DNA is TGTGCTAGTGGTACGACAGGGGGGGCCTACAATGAGCAGTTCTTC.

The J gene is TRBJ1-4, the V gene TRBV27; 9 positions match TRBD1. V lost 8 bases and J lost 10; bases outside the gene matches: 11. Germline-derived CDR1 and CDR2 are MNHEY and SMNVEV (reference sequence). The CDR3 spans 14 residues. CDR3 in DNA: TGTGCCAGCGGGGATGGACAGGGGTGGGGAAAACTGTTTTTT. Protein: CASGDGQGWGKLFF. Together with reference TRBV27 and TRBJ1-4, the CDR3 gives the full variable domain: EAQVTQNPRYLITVTGKKLTVTCSQNMNHEYMSWYRQDPGLGLRQIYYSMNVEVTDKGDVPEGYKVSRKEKRNFPLILESPSPNQTSLYFCASGDGQGWGKLFFGSGTQLSVL.